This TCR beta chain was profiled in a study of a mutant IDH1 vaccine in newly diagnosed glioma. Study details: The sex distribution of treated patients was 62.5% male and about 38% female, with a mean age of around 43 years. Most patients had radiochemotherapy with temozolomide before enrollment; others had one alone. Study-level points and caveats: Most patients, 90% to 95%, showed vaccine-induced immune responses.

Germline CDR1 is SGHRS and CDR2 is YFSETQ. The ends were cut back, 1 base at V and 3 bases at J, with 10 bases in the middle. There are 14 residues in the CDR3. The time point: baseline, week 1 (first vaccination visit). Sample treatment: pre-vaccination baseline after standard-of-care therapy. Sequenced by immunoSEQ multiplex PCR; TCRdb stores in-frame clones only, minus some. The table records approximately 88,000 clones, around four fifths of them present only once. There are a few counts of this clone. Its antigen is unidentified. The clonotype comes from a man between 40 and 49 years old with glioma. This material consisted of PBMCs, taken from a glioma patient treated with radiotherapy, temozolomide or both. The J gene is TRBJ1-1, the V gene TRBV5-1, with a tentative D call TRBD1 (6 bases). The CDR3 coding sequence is TGCGCCAGCAGCTTGTCGGGGGCGGACACTGAAGCTTTCTTT. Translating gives CASSLSGADTEAFF.